The 25 T cell receptor beta chains presented below share a single source sample, sequenced in a study of blood T cell repertoires in COVID-19. Using immunoSEQ multiplex PCR, the repertoire was profiled, and TCRdb retains in-frame clones only, with some absent. The sample holds 250,000 to 300,000 clones, 90% to 95% seen once. The material sequenced was PBMCs or T cells enriched from blood (not recorded which). These receptors were obtained from a human donor in a cohort exposed to, infected with or recovered from COVID-19 (not recorded which). The donor label of this sample is uncertain.

This sequence joins TRBV5-6 and TRBJ2-1; 7 bases agree with TRBD2. Germline lookup yields CDR1 SGHDT and CDR2 YYEEEE. The CDR3 covers 14 residues. Trimming at V came to 4 bases and at J to 2 bases, leaving 3 bases not matched to a gene. CDR3 sequence (DNA): TGTGCCAGCAGCCGGCGGGGGACCTACAATGAGCAGTTCTTC. This codes for CASSRRGTYNEQFF. Looking up the rest from reference TRBV5-6 and TRBJ2-1 gives the full variable domain: DAGVTQSPTHLIKTRGQQVTLRCSPKSGHDTVSWYQQALGQGPQFIFQYYEEEERQRGNFPDRFSGHQFPNYSSELNVNALLLGDSALYLCASSRRGTYNEQFFGPGTRLTVL.

The rearrangement joins TRBV5-6 to TRBJ1-1; TRBD1 matches 8 bases. The J segment lost 1 base and the V segment lost 4 bases, leaving 3 bases of the junction unmatched. Germline assignment: CDR1 SGHDT and CDR2 YYEEEE. The CDR3 length is 14 residues. CDR3 nucleotide sequence: TGTGCCAGCAGCGGCGGGACAGGGAACACTGAAGCTTTCTTT. Protein: CASSGGTGNTEAFF.

This chain joins TRBV5-1 and TRBJ2-7; the match to TRBD1 covers 9 bases. The CDR3 runs 14 residues. Germline-derived CDR1 and CDR2 are SGHRS and YFSETQ. With 2 bases clipped from V and 4 bases from J, the junction kept 4 bases outside the gene matches. The CDR3 nucleotides read TGCGCCAGCAGCTTTGGGGACAGGGTGTACGAGCAGTACTTC. Residues: CASSFGDRVYEQYF. Combining the CDR3 with reference TRBV5-1 and TRBJ2-7 gives the whole variable domain KAGVTQTPRYLIKTRGQQVTLSCSPISGHRSVSWYQQTPGQGLQFLFEYFSETQRNKGNFPGRFSGRQFSNSRSEMNVSTLELGDSALYLCASSFGDRVYEQYFGPGTRLTVT.

The V call is TRBV30, the J call TRBJ2-4; D is unclear. CDR1 and CDR2 from the germline V gene are GTSNPN and SVGIG (reference sequence). Deletions cut 0 bases from V and 0 bases from J, with 9 bases between. The CDR3 totals 15 residues. The CDR3, as DNA: TGTGCCTGGAGTGTTGGAGCCTTAGCCAAAAACATTCAGTACTTC. This gives the protein CAWSVGALAKNIQYF.

About this clone: Within the sample, other DNA sequences also encode this same CDR3. The chain has TRBV12-3 or TRBV12-4 and TRBJ2-7; no clear D. This CDR3 is built from 11 residues. The ends were cut back, 3 bases at V and 7 bases at J, with 7 bases in the middle. DNA for the CDR3: TGTGCCAGCAGTTTTGGCGGAGAGCAGTACTTC. Protein product: CASSFGGEQYF.

This chain connects TRBV7-2 to TRBJ1-4; D unclear. V lost 1 base and J 6 bases, leaving 9 bases between the germline ends. The germline V gene has CDR1 SGHTA and CDR2 FQGNSA. This CDR3 comprises 14 residues. This CDR3 is CASSLGGGDEKLFF. CDR3 DNA sequence: TGTGCCAGCAGCTTAGGGGGAGGAGATGAAAAACTGTTTTTT.

This chain joins TRBV20-1 and TRBJ1-1; D remains ambiguous. Germline loops: CDR1 DFQATT, CDR2 SNEGSKA (reference sequence). The V end was cut by 5 bases, the J end by 6 bases, with 10 bases between. The CDR3 spans 11 residues. The CDR3 region has the DNA TGCAGTGCTCACGAGGTGGCTGAAGCTTTCTTT. This sequence encodes CSAHEVAEAFF.

The chain has TRBV2 and TRBJ1-5; TRBD1 aligns across 7 bases. J lost 8 bases, V lost 0 bases, and 10 bases had no gene match. Germline V gene data show CDR1 as SNHLY and CDR2 as FYNNEI. The CDR3 extends over 16 amino acids. CDR3 nucleotides: TGTGCCAGCAGTGAAGCGTTGGTGACAGGGAGAGAGCCCCAGCATTTT. Translated, it gives CASSEALVTGREPQHF.

The sample holds one count of this clone. The V gene is TRBV4-1, the J gene TRBJ2-7, with TRBD1 matching over 10 bases. The germline V gene has CDR1 MGHRA and CDR2 YSYEKL. The CDR3 contains 14 residues. V shed 4 bases and J 6 bases; nucleotides not matched to a gene: 6. The CDR3 DNA follows: TGCGCCAGCAGCCCCCAAGGACAGGGGGGCGAGCAGTACTTC. This codes for CASSPQGQGGEQYF.

The chain employs TRBV6-5 and TRBJ1-1; D is perhaps TRBD1 (5 bases). Germline V gene lookup returns CDR1 MNHEY and CDR2 SVGAGI. The CDR3 consists of 15 residues. Trimming removed 6 bases from V and 1 base from J, with 15 bases in between. In nucleotides, the CDR3 is TGTGCCAGCAGACCTTCCGGGACTTCGAACACTGAAGCTTTCTTT. Amino acid sequence: CASRPSGTSNTEAFF.

This chain connects TRBV20-1 to TRBJ1-2; D gene uncertain. Trimming shortened V by 3 bases and J by 5 bases, and 4 bases separated the two germline ends. The CDR3 extends over 10 amino acids. Per the germline V gene, CDR1 is DFQATT and CDR2 is SNEGSKA (reference sequence). The CDR3 here is CSARAYGYTF. The DNA for the CDR3 is TGCAGTGCTAGGGCTTATGGCTACACCTTC.

This clone was found once. Different DNA sequences within this sample yield the same CDR3. This sequence joins TRBV24-1 and TRBJ2-2, with D possibly TRBD2 on 5 matching bases. Germline CDR1 reads KGHDR; CDR2 reads SFDVKD. The length of the CDR3 is 14 residues. Trimming shortened V by 6 bases and J by 1 base, and 8 bases separated the two germline ends. CDR3 DNA sequence: TGTGCCACCAGTCGGGGTCAGAACACCGGGGAGCTGTTTTTT. This translates into CATSRGQNTGELFF.

V is TRBV29-1 and J is TRBJ2-2, with TRBD2 as a possible D gene (6 bases). Trimming took 2 bases from V and 5 from J, leaving 21 bases between them. The CDR3 is 17 amino acids. Germline V lookup: CDR1 SQVTM, CDR2 ANQGSEA. CDR3 sequence (DNA): TGCAGCGTTGAACCCCCGGGCGGGGTCTCGGGAACCGGGGAGCTGTTTTTT. Its protein product is CSVEPPGGVSGTGELFF.

Here the CDR3 reads CASSLTADTQYF. CDR3 nucleotide sequence: TGTGCCAGCAGTCTCACTGCGGATACGCAGTATTTT. The chain couples TRBV28 to TRBJ2-3; D remains unclear. Germline V CDR1 and CDR2: MDHEN, SYDVKM. The CDR3 consists of 12 residues. The V end lost 5 bases, the J end lost 6 bases, and 9 bases lay between the germline ends.

The V and J genes are TRBV18 and TRBJ2-2, with D unresolved. The ends were cut back, 3 bases at V and 1 base at J, with 6 bases in the middle. Germline lookup yields CDR1 KGHSH and CDR2 LQKENI. CDR3 length: 14 residues. The CDR3: CASSPRENTGELFF. CDR3 nucleotide sequence: TGTGCCAGCTCACCGAGAGAGAACACCGGGGAGCTGTTTTTT.

V is TRBV9 and J is TRBJ2-1; 7 bases are shared with TRBD2. Germline assignment: CDR1 SGDLS and CDR2 YYNGEE. This CDR3 comprises 15 residues. V lost 4 bases, J lost 0 bases, and 4 bases stayed unmatched. The CDR3 DNA reads TGTGCCAGCAGCCCAACGGGGGGCTCCTACAATGAGCAGTTCTTC. This codes for CASSPTGGSYNEQFF.

The chain has TRBV7-2 and TRBJ2-5; D gene ambiguous. The germline V and J ends were trimmed by 5 bases and 0 bases, with 13 bases remaining between them. CDR3 length equals 15 residues. Germline loops: CDR1 SGHTA, CDR2 FQGNSA. In DNA, the CDR3 is TGTGCCAGCAGCCCCCGGTGGGCCAACCAAGAGACCCAGTACTTC. It translates to CASSPRWANQETQYF.

The chain is built from TRBV4-2 and TRBJ2-7, with 9 bases lining up with TRBD1. The CDR3 has 19 residues. In germline, CDR1 is LGHNA, CDR2 YNFKEQ. V was pared by 5 bases and J by 0 bases, with 17 bases of the junction left unmatched. CDR3 sequence reads: CASSFLDRGLRISSYEQYF. In DNA form, the CDR3 reads TGTGCCAGCAGCTTTTTGGACAGGGGACTTCGGATTTCCTCCTACGAGCAGTACTTC.

Notes on this clone: Different DNA sequences within this sample yield the same CDR3. The genes are TRBV6-2 or TRBV6-3 and TRBJ2-7; TRBD1 might be the D (6 bases). The ends were cut back, 2 bases at V and 0 bases at J, with 8 bases in the middle. This CDR3 has 14 residues. Germline CDR1 is MNHEY and CDR2 is SVGEGT. The CDR3 sequence: CASSYGQNSYEQYF. DNA of the CDR3: TGTGCCAGCAGTTACGGACAGAACTCCTACGAGCAGTACTTC.

The gene calls are TRBV5-6 and TRBJ1-1, with a weak D call TRBD1 (5 bases). V lost 2 bases, J lost 3 bases, and 17 bases lay in between. This CDR3 has 16 amino acids. Germline V gene data show CDR1 as SGHDT and CDR2 as YYEEEE. The CDR3 bases are TGTGCCAGCAGCTTCGAAGTCGGGGGAACGGACACTGAAGCTTTCTTT. Protein sequence: CASSFEVGGTDTEAFF.

J is TRBJ2-2 and V is TRBV9, with D perhaps TRBD1 (6 bases). V shed 3 bases and J shed 7 bases, with 16 bases lying between them. The CDR3 consists of 15 residues. In germline, CDR1 is SGDLS, CDR2 YYNGEE. CDR3 protein: CASSGTAGAGGELFF. As DNA, the CDR3 is TGTGCCAGCAGCGGAACCGCAGGGGCGGGCGGGGAGCTGTTTTTT.

The chain links TRBV5-6 to TRBJ1-1; no definite D call. The CDR3 spans 13 residues. Germline V CDR1 and CDR2: SGHDT, YYEEEE. The V end was cut by 1 base, the J end by 1 base, with 5 bases between. CDR3 sequence: CASSLRPNTEAFF. CDR3 DNA: TGTGCCAGCAGCTTGCGTCCGAACACTGAAGCTTTCTTT.

This clone turned up a few times. The chain employs TRBV7-3 and TRBJ2-2; D is perhaps TRBD2 (6 bases). CDR1 is SGHTA and CDR2 is FQGTGA in the germline V gene. The length of the CDR3 is 14 residues. The V end lost 6 bases, the J end lost 3 bases, and 11 bases lay between the germline ends. The CDR3 coding sequence is TGTGCCAGCAGTCGGGGACTCGACACCGGGGAGCTGTTTTTT. It translates to CASSRGLDTGELFF.

V usage is TRBV24-1 and J usage is TRBJ2-5; 10 nucleotides align to TRBD1. The CDR3 has 16 amino acids. Per germline, CDR1 KGHDR and CDR2 SFDVKD. With V trimmed by 9 bases and J by 1 base, 10 bases remained unmatched. CDR3 sequence (DNA): TGTGCCACCTCCCCCTCCGGGACAGGGGCCCAAGAGACCCAGTACTTC. It codes for CATSPSGTGAQETQYF.

This clone was counted once. This chain joins TRBV24-1 and TRBJ2-3; 8 nucleotides align to TRBD1. The J segment lost 9 bases and the V segment lost 6 bases, leaving 10 bases of the junction unmatched. This CDR3 contains 14 residues. From germline, CDR1 is KGHDR and CDR2 SFDVKD. The CDR3 sequence is CATSPGQVSGTQYF. In DNA form, the CDR3 reads TGTGCCACCAGTCCGGGACAGGTTTCAGGGACGCAGTATTTT.